This is a list of T cell receptor beta chains from one sample in a study of T cell repertoires in cytomegalovirus infection. Their cognate antigens are unknown. TCRdb recomputed calls from the reads with MiXCR, one row per CDR3 protein. The data show hundreds of thousands of distinct CDR3 sequences, roughly a third seen once. This specimen was cultured PBMCs, taken from culture after CMV antigen stimulation. Receptors originate from a human donor in good health (CMV status not recorded). Some clones in this sample may be carry-over from other donors' samples. The CDR3 runs from the conserved cysteine through the conserved F or W. The D gene is left open where the match is weak. Expanded clones get a size class; other rows say once, few or many, or leave the size out.

cdr3_nt: TGTGCCAGCAGCCAAGTGACTAGCGGGACGTACCAAGAGACCCAGTACTTC; cdr3_aa: CASSQVTSGTYQETQYF; d_call: TRBD2; j_call: TRBJ2-5; clone_size: -; v_call: TRBV3-1
cdr3_nt: TGCGCCAGCAGTGAGCCCGACAGGGGCCGGACAGATACGCAGTATTTT; cdr3_aa: CASSEPDRGRTDTQYF; d_call: TRBD1; j_call: TRBJ2-3; clone_size: -; v_call: TRBV10-1
cdr3_nt: TGTGCCAGCAGAGGACAGGGGGCGGACTATGGCTACACCTTC; cdr3_aa: CASRGQGADYGYTF; d_call: TRBD1; j_call: TRBJ1-2; clone_size: few; v_call: TRBV28
cdr3_nt: TGTGCCAGTAAGCCCCCCCGGGGGGTACTCGACACCGGGGAGCTGTTTTTT; cdr3_aa: CASKPPRGVLDTGELFF; d_call: TRBD2; j_call: TRBJ2-2; clone_size: few; v_call: TRBV19
cdr3_nt: TGTGCCAGCAGGGCCACCGGTGCAACTAATGAAAAACTGTTTTTT; cdr3_aa: CASRATGATNEKLFF; d_call: -; j_call: TRBJ1-4; clone_size: few; v_call: TRBV25-1
cdr3_nt: TGTGCCAGCACCTCCGGTACCTACGAGCAGTACTTC; cdr3_aa: CASTSGTYEQYF; d_call: -; j_call: TRBJ2-7; clone_size: -; v_call: TRBV6-1
cdr3_nt: TGTGCCAGCAGTTTATCCAGGGGTGTCTCCTACGAGCAGTACTTC; cdr3_aa: CASSLSRGVSYEQYF; d_call: -; j_call: TRBJ2-7; clone_size: -; v_call: TRBV28
cdr3_nt: TGCGCCAGCAGCCTCCCTTGGGCAGGGGTAAACTATGGCTACACCTTC; cdr3_aa: CASSLPWAGVNYGYTF; d_call: -; j_call: TRBJ1-2; clone_size: once; v_call: TRBV4-1
cdr3_nt: TGTGCCAGTAAGACTAGCGGGAGCAATGAGCAGTTCTTC; cdr3_aa: CASKTSGSNEQFF; d_call: TRBD2; j_call: TRBJ2-1; clone_size: few; v_call: TRBV19
cdr3_nt: TGTGCCAGCAGCCATCAAACCGGGACTTTCTACAATGAGCAGTTCTTC; cdr3_aa: CASSHQTGTFYNEQFF; d_call: -; j_call: TRBJ2-1; clone_size: -; v_call: TRBV3-1
cdr3_nt: TGTGCCAGCAGCTTAGATATGAACATTCAGTACTTC; cdr3_aa: CASSLDMNIQYF; d_call: -; j_call: TRBJ2-4; clone_size: few; v_call: TRBV7-2
cdr3_nt: TGTGCCAGCAGCTCACTAGGACAGGGGGATAGCTACACCTTC; cdr3_aa: CASSSLGQGDSYTF; d_call: TRBD1; j_call: TRBJ1-2; clone_size: -; v_call: TRBV5-4
cdr3_nt: TGTGCCAGCAGTTCCCGGTACAGGGAGGCTGGCTACACCTTC; cdr3_aa: CASSSRYREAGYTF; d_call: -; j_call: TRBJ1-2; clone_size: -; v_call: TRBV12-3/TRBV12-4
cdr3_nt: TGTGCCAGCAGTCCAGGGACAGGGGGCGAGAATGGCTACACCTTC; cdr3_aa: CASSPGTGGENGYTF; d_call: TRBD1; j_call: TRBJ1-2; clone_size: -; v_call: TRBV12-3/TRBV12-4
cdr3_nt: TGTGCCAGCAGCCGTGGGACACAGGGGGGGGGTGAGCAGTTCTTC; cdr3_aa: CASSRGTQGGGEQFF; d_call: -; j_call: TRBJ2-1; clone_size: few; v_call: TRBV7-2
cdr3_nt: TGCGCCAGCAGCCAAGGCGGAAGCTCCTACAATGAGCAGTTCTTC; cdr3_aa: CASSQGGSSYNEQFF; d_call: -; j_call: TRBJ2-1; clone_size: -; v_call: TRBV4-1
cdr3_nt: TGTGCCAGCAGTCAGGACAGGGCGGGGACAGATACGCAGTATTTT; cdr3_aa: CASSQDRAGTDTQYF; d_call: TRBD1; j_call: TRBJ2-3; clone_size: few; v_call: TRBV6-1
cdr3_nt: TGTGCCAGCAGTGATTTAGCGCCTCACAATGAGCAGTTCTTC; cdr3_aa: CASSDLAPHNEQFF; d_call: -; j_call: TRBJ2-1; clone_size: -; v_call: TRBV25-1
cdr3_nt: TGTGCCAGCAGCCCAAGGGACAGAGCCTACAATGAGCAGTTCTTC; cdr3_aa: CASSPRDRAYNEQFF; d_call: TRBD1; j_call: TRBJ2-1; clone_size: few; v_call: TRBV7-6
cdr3_nt: TGTGCCAGCAGTTACCACGGACCGAACACTGAAGCTTTCTTT; cdr3_aa: CASSYHGPNTEAFF; d_call: -; j_call: TRBJ1-1; clone_size: -; v_call: TRBV6-2/TRBV6-3
cdr3_nt: TGTGCCATCAGTGCGCCAGGACAGGGAACCTACGAGCAGTACTTC; cdr3_aa: CAISAPGQGTYEQYF; d_call: TRBD1; j_call: TRBJ2-7; clone_size: few; v_call: TRBV10-3
cdr3_nt: TGTGCCAGCAGCTTAGATGGGGGGCCCCAGCATTTT; cdr3_aa: CASSLDGGPQHF; d_call: -; j_call: TRBJ1-5; clone_size: few; v_call: TRBV7-8
cdr3_nt: TGTGCCAGCAGCCAAGCGATAGGGCCCTCGAGCTCCTACAATGAGCAGTTCTTC; cdr3_aa: CASSQAIGPSSSYNEQFF; d_call: -; j_call: TRBJ2-1; clone_size: many; v_call: TRBV4-2
cdr3_nt: TGTGCCAGCAGTTACCACCAATCGGGCGAGACCCAGTACTTC; cdr3_aa: CASSYHQSGETQYF; d_call: -; j_call: TRBJ2-5; clone_size: -; v_call: TRBV6-6
cdr3_nt: TGTGCCAGCAGCTTAGGGACAGGGGATGAGCAGTTCTTC; cdr3_aa: CASSLGTGDEQFF; d_call: TRBD1; j_call: TRBJ2-1; clone_size: few; v_call: TRBV7-4
cdr3_nt: TGTGCCAGCAGTGAATATCCTTTTACTGAAGCTTTCTTT; cdr3_aa: CASSEYPFTEAFF; d_call: -; j_call: TRBJ1-1; clone_size: few; v_call: TRBV25-1
cdr3_nt: TGTGCCACCAGAGCTAGCGGGAACGGGGCCTACAATGAGCAGTTCTTC; cdr3_aa: CATRASGNGAYNEQFF; d_call: TRBD2; j_call: TRBJ2-1; clone_size: -; v_call: TRBV15
cdr3_nt: TGCAGTGCTAGAGATAGGAGTTGGGGGCGGTTAGAGGGCGCAACCGGGGAGCTGTTTTTT; cdr3_aa: CSARDRSWGRLEGATGELFF; d_call: -; j_call: TRBJ2-2; clone_size: -; v_call: TRBV20-1
cdr3_nt: TGTGCCAGCAGTCCCGGGACTAGCGGGAGTGATGAGCAGTTCTTC; cdr3_aa: CASSPGTSGSDEQFF; d_call: TRBD2; j_call: TRBJ2-1; clone_size: -; v_call: TRBV6-4
cdr3_nt: TGCGCCAGCAGCCAAGAACTAACCTACGAGCAGTACTTC; cdr3_aa: CASSQELTYEQYF; d_call: -; j_call: TRBJ2-7; clone_size: few; v_call: TRBV4-3
cdr3_nt: TGTGCCAGCAGCTTAAAGAGGGGAGGTCAGGATGGCTACACCTTC; cdr3_aa: CASSLKRGGQDGYTF; d_call: -; j_call: TRBJ1-2; clone_size: few; v_call: TRBV7-2
cdr3_nt: TGTGCCAGTAGTATTGAGGACACCCTTGGAGAGCAGTACTTC; cdr3_aa: CASSIEDTLGEQYF; d_call: -; j_call: TRBJ2-7; clone_size: few; v_call: TRBV19
cdr3_nt: TGTGCCAGCAGTTACTGGGGACGGACGAGCTCCTATAATTCACCCCTCCACTTT; cdr3_aa: CASSYWGRTSSYNSPLHF; d_call: -; j_call: TRBJ1-6; clone_size: few; v_call: TRBV6-2/TRBV6-3
cdr3_nt: TGTGCCAGCAGTTTAACAGGCAGATATGGCTACACCTTC; cdr3_aa: CASSLTGRYGYTF; d_call: -; j_call: TRBJ1-2; clone_size: few; v_call: TRBV28
cdr3_nt: TGTGCCAGCAGCTTAAGGGGGACAGGGGGTTCACCCCTCCACTTT; cdr3_aa: CASSLRGTGGSPLHF; d_call: TRBD1; j_call: TRBJ1-6; clone_size: many; v_call: TRBV7-2
cdr3_nt: TGTGCCAGCAGCGCACAGGGGTTGGACACTGAAGCTTTCTTT; cdr3_aa: CASSAQGLDTEAFF; d_call: TRBD1; j_call: TRBJ1-1; clone_size: few; v_call: TRBV7-6
cdr3_nt: TGCAGTGCTGGTAGGGGGGGTGAGCAGTTCTTC; cdr3_aa: CSAGRGGEQFF; d_call: -; j_call: TRBJ2-1; clone_size: few; v_call: TRBV20-1
cdr3_nt: TGTGCCAGCTCACTCGCCAGGTGGGCACTCATGAACACTGAAGCTTTCTTT; cdr3_aa: CASSLARWALMNTEAFF; d_call: -; j_call: TRBJ1-1; clone_size: -; v_call: TRBV18
cdr3_nt: TGTGCCAGTAGAATGAGGCGTCAGGGCTGGATTAATCAGCCCCAGCATTTT; cdr3_aa: CASRMRRQGWINQPQHF; d_call: -; j_call: TRBJ1-5; clone_size: -; v_call: TRBV19
cdr3_nt: TGTGCCAGCAGTTTACGGGGCGGGAGTGGAAATGAGCAGTTCTTC; cdr3_aa: CASSLRGGSGNEQFF; d_call: TRBD2; j_call: TRBJ2-1; clone_size: -; v_call: TRBV28
cdr3_nt: TGTGCCAGCAGGTGGAGGGGGACTAATGAAAAACTGTTTTTT; cdr3_aa: CASRWRGTNEKLFF; d_call: -; j_call: TRBJ1-4; clone_size: -; v_call: TRBV12-3/TRBV12-4
cdr3_nt: TGTGCCAGCAGGACTAGCGGGAGCCGGGGAGATACGCAGTATTTT; cdr3_aa: CASRTSGSRGDTQYF; d_call: TRBD2; j_call: TRBJ2-3; clone_size: -; v_call: TRBV6-6
cdr3_nt: TGTGCCACCGCCGTAGAGGGATCTGGGGCCAACGTCCTGACTTTC; cdr3_aa: CATAVEGSGANVLTF; d_call: -; j_call: TRBJ2-6; clone_size: -; v_call: TRBV12-3/TRBV12-4
cdr3_nt: TGTGCCAGCAGCCACTATAGCGGGAGTGAGCAGTTCTTC; cdr3_aa: CASSHYSGSEQFF; d_call: TRBD2; j_call: TRBJ2-1; clone_size: few; v_call: TRBV14
cdr3_nt: TGTGCCAGCAGCCCACGATCGACAGATATAGTGAACAATGAGCAGTTCTTC; cdr3_aa: CASSPRSTDIVNNEQFF; d_call: -; j_call: TRBJ2-1; clone_size: -; v_call: TRBV11-2
cdr3_nt: TGTGCCAGCAGCTTTGACAGGGATGTTTCACCCCTCCACTTT; cdr3_aa: CASSFDRDVSPLHF; d_call: TRBD1; j_call: TRBJ1-6; clone_size: -; v_call: TRBV7-8
cdr3_nt: TGTGCCAGCAGTTACCTACTGAGGGGGCACTATGGCTACACCTTC; cdr3_aa: CASSYLLRGHYGYTF; d_call: TRBD1; j_call: TRBJ1-2; clone_size: -; v_call: TRBV6-5
cdr3_nt: TGTGCCAGCAGCCGCCTCCCGGGCCTCTCTGGAAACACCATATATTTT; cdr3_aa: CASSRLPGLSGNTIYF; d_call: -; j_call: TRBJ1-3; clone_size: -; v_call: TRBV3-1
cdr3_nt: TGTGCCAGCAGTAGTGGGACCCGGGACAGATTCCAAGAGACCCAGTACTTC; cdr3_aa: CASSSGTRDRFQETQYF; d_call: TRBD1; j_call: TRBJ2-5; clone_size: -; v_call: TRBV9
cdr3_nt: TGTGCCAGCAGCCCAACACGGGACAGGGTGAGGGGTAGCAATCAGCCCCAGCATTTT; cdr3_aa: CASSPTRDRVRGSNQPQHF; d_call: TRBD1; j_call: TRBJ1-5; clone_size: few; v_call: TRBV6-5
cdr3_nt: TGTGCCAGCAGCTGGCTAGCGGGAGGGCCGAACACAGATACGCAGTATTTT; cdr3_aa: CASSWLAGGPNTDTQYF; d_call: TRBD2; j_call: TRBJ2-3; clone_size: many; v_call: TRBV7-2
cdr3_nt: TGTGCCAGCAGCTCGGGGACAGGGGGCAAGGACGAGCAGTACTTC; cdr3_aa: CASSSGTGGKDEQYF; d_call: TRBD1; j_call: TRBJ2-7; clone_size: -; v_call: TRBV7-3
cdr3_nt: TGCGCCAGCAGCCAATCCAAAGACACGGACCTACATTCGGCCCAGTACTTC; cdr3_aa: CASSQSKDTDLHSAQYF; d_call: -; j_call: TRBJ2-5; clone_size: -; v_call: TRBV4-1
cdr3_nt: TGTGCCAGCAGCCGCGATCGGAATTACGAGCAGTACTTC; cdr3_aa: CASSRDRNYEQYF; d_call: -; j_call: TRBJ2-7; clone_size: few; v_call: TRBV4-2
cdr3_nt: TGTGCCAGTAGGCTAGCGGGAGGTAGGCCAGATACGCAGTATTTT; cdr3_aa: CASRLAGGRPDTQYF; d_call: TRBD2; j_call: TRBJ2-3; clone_size: few; v_call: TRBV19
cdr3_nt: TGTGCCAGCAGCTTAGTTGGTTCGCTTTCCTACGAGCAGTACTTC; cdr3_aa: CASSLVGSLSYEQYF; d_call: -; j_call: TRBJ2-7; clone_size: -; v_call: TRBV7-9
cdr3_nt: TGTGCCAGCAGCCTTACAGGGGGCCTCTCAGAAGCTTTCTTT; cdr3_aa: CASSLTGGLSEAFF; d_call: TRBD1; j_call: TRBJ1-1; clone_size: -; v_call: TRBV12-3/TRBV12-4
cdr3_nt: TGTGCCAGCGGGACTAGCTTTTCCCCAGATACGCAGTATTTT; cdr3_aa: CASGTSFSPDTQYF; d_call: TRBD2; j_call: TRBJ2-3; clone_size: -; v_call: TRBV7-2
cdr3_nt: TGCGCCAGCAGCTTGAAGGTTTTCCAGAGACAAGAGACCCAGTACTTC; cdr3_aa: CASSLKVFQRQETQYF; d_call: -; j_call: TRBJ2-5; clone_size: -; v_call: TRBV5-1
cdr3_nt: TGTGCCAGCCAATTGTCGCTGGTTTACACAGATACGCAGTATTTT; cdr3_aa: CASQLSLVYTDTQYF; d_call: -; j_call: TRBJ2-3; clone_size: -; v_call: TRBV28